The 26 T cell receptor beta chains given below trace back to one sample, sequenced in a study of CD8 T cells in ankylosing spondylitis. MiXCR was run by TCRdb on the 5' RACE reads, yielding one entry per CDR3 protein. The data hold 200,000 to 300,000 distinct CDR3 sequences, with about 10% observed a single time. The sample comprised blood, either unsorted or a sorted T cell fraction (not recorded which). Receptors originate from a male donor with ankylosing spondylitis or in good health (not recorded which).

The sample holds many counts of this clonotype. This chain connects TRBV10-3 to TRBJ1-1; unclear D gene. This CDR3 comprises 12 residues. Germline CDR1 and CDR2: ENHRY and SYGVKD. V lost 5 bases to trimming and J lost 0 bases, with 4 bases between them. This CDR3 reads CAISKLNTEAFF. The CDR3 DNA reads TGTGCCATCAGTAAGTTGAACACTGAAGCTTTCTTT.

This clonotype has just a few counts. The rearrangement uses TRBV2 and TRBJ2-3, with a weak D call TRBD1 (5 bases). CDR3 length: 15 residues. With 1 base removed from V and 0 bases from J, the gap between germline ends came to 8 bases. Germline V gives CDR1 SNHLY, CDR2 FYNNEI. The CDR3 spells CASSEGGASTDTQYF. In DNA, the CDR3 is TGTGCCAGCAGTGAAGGTGGGGCTAGCACAGATACGCAGTATTTT.

At least ten counts were recorded for this clonotype. This chain joins TRBV3-1 and TRBJ2-1; TRBD2 agrees at 14 bases. CDR1 is LGHDT and CDR2 is YNNKEL in the germline V gene (reference sequence). The V gene end was trimmed by 0 bases and the J gene end by 10 bases; junction bases not matched to a gene: 8. The CDR3 extends over 17 amino acids. DNA for the CDR3: TGTGCCAGCAGCCAAGATGGAGGACTAGCGGGGGGTCGGGAGCAGTTCTTC. It encodes CASSQDGGLAGGREQFF.

The rearrangement links TRBV5-1 to TRBJ2-7, with 14 nucleotides matching TRBD2. The CDR3 length is 17 residues. CDR1 is SGHRS and CDR2 is YFSETQ in the germline V gene. V was pared by 4 bases and J by 2 bases, with 8 bases of the junction left unmatched. CDR3 DNA: TGCGCCAGCAGCAAGGGACTAGCGGGAGTGGGAACCTACGAGCAGTACTTC. Translated: CASSKGLAGVGTYEQYF.

This clonotype was observed a handful of times. The chain couples TRBV30 to TRBJ1-1, with TRBD1 matching over 9 bases. Germline trimming cut 4 bases from V and 4 bases from J; bases unmatched to any gene: 7. This CDR3 region has 14 residues. Germline CDR1 reads GTSNPN; CDR2 reads SVGIG (reference sequence). CDR3 loop: CAWNWAGQGTEAFF. The CDR3 coding sequence is TGTGCCTGGAATTGGGCGGGACAGGGCACTGAAGCTTTCTTT.

The chain carries TRBV20-1 and TRBJ2-1; the match to TRBD2 covers 9 bases. The germline V gene encodes CDR1 DFQATT and CDR2 SNEGSKA (reference sequence). This CDR3 comprises 16 residues. The CDR3 DNA is TGCAGCTCTACCTCCTGGGGGCTAGCGGGGTACAATGAGCAGTTCTTC. Protein product: CSSTSWGLAGYNEQFF.

This clonotype was seen ten or more times. The chain joins TRBV12-3 or TRBV12-4 to TRBJ2-2; 10 bases are shared with TRBD1. This CDR3 comprises 14 residues. The V gene end was trimmed by 6 bases and the J gene end by 9 bases; junction bases not matched to a gene: 7. CDR3 nucleotides: TGTGCCAGCAGCCGGGACAGGGGAGGCCGGGAGCTGTTTTTT. Translated, it gives CASSRDRGGRELFF.

This clonotype was observed at least ten times. The chain links TRBV5-1 to TRBJ2-1; a weak D match, TRBD2 (6 bases). Germline values: CDR1 SGHRS, CDR2 YFSETQ. This CDR3 contains 16 residues. The V gene lost 4 bases and the J gene lost 2 bases, with 16 bases spanning the gap. The CDR3 is CASSPQEVAAYNEQFF. CDR3 sequence (DNA): TGCGCCAGCAGCCCCCAGGAGGTAGCGGCCTACAATGAGCAGTTCTTC.

The rearrangement uses TRBV7-4 and TRBJ1-4; 9 nucleotides match TRBD1. Germline trimming cut 3 bases from V and 7 bases from J; bases unmatched to any gene: 6. This CDR3 spans 15 amino acids. The germline gives CDR1 SGHVT, CDR2 SQSDAQ. The CDR3 region has the DNA TGTGCCAGCAGCTTTAGGGGACAGGGTGGTGAAAAACTGTTTTTT. Translated: CASSFRGQGGEKLFF.

This clonotype was found many times. The V and J genes are TRBV6-6 and TRBJ2-3; D ambiguous. The germline V gene encodes CDR1 MNHNY and CDR2 SVGAGI (reference sequence). CDR3 length: 13 residues. The V and J ends lost 0 bases and 5 bases respectively, with 6 bases between them. CDR3 nucleotides: TGTGCCAGCAGTTACTCGAGTGGAGATACGCAGTATTTT. It specifies CASSYSSGDTQYF.

In DNA, the CDR3 is TGTGCCAGCAGTTACTCGAGCCAGACAACTAATGAAAAACTGTTTTTT. Translating it yields CASSYSSQTTNEKLFF. This chain uses TRBV6-5 with TRBJ1-4; D is unclear. Germline V CDR1 and CDR2: MNHEY, SVGAGI. Trimming cost V 0 bases and J 0 bases, with 8 bases left between them. The CDR3 extends over 16 amino acids.

This clonotype was counted ten times or more. The J gene is TRBJ2-3, the V gene TRBV7-2; possibly TRBD1 for D (5 bases). The germline V gene encodes CDR1 SGHTA and CDR2 FQGNSA. V lost 2 bases and J lost 4, with 10 bases in between. The CDR3 extends over 14 amino acids. The CDR3 loop is CASSLSTVADTQYF. The CDR3 nucleotides are TGTGCCAGCAGCTTATCGACAGTAGCAGATACGCAGTATTTT. Full variable domain (missing parts from reference TRBV7-2 and TRBJ2-3): GAGVSQSPSNKVTEKGKDVELRCDPISGHTALYWYRQSLGQGLEFLIYFQGNSAPDKSGLPSDRFSAERTGGSVSTLTIQRTQQEDSAVYLCASSLSTVADTQYFGPGTRLTVL.

This clonotype occurred many times. J is TRBJ1-1 and V is TRBV5-1; a possible D gene is TRBD1 (6 bases). This CDR3 region has 19 residues. Germline CDR1 is SGHRS and CDR2 is YFSETQ. V was clipped by 0 bases and J by 1 base, with 22 bases between them. The DNA for the CDR3 is TGCGCCAGCAGCTTGGATGGCCGCCCGACCCGGGGGGCGAACACTGAAGCTTTCTTT. This encodes CASSLDGRPTRGANTEAFF. Looking up the rest from reference TRBV5-1 and TRBJ1-1 gives the full variable domain: KAGVTQTPRYLIKTRGQQVTLSCSPISGHRSVSWYQQTPGQGLQFLFEYFSETQRNKGNFPGRFSGRQFSNSRSEMNVSTLELGDSALYLCASSLDGRPTRGANTEAFFGQGTRLTVV.

This clonotype was detected many times. At one boundary the junction diverges from the germline segment, which might be a read error. The rearrangement uses TRBV7-8 and TRBJ2-1; tentatively, D is TRBD2 (6 bases). The CDR3 totals 13 residues. CDR1 SGHVS and CDR2 FQNEAQ come from the germline V gene. DNA of the CDR3: TGTGCCAGCAGCTTAGCGCGGGAAGATCGGAGTTGGTTC. Its protein is CASSLAREDRSWF.

This clonotype has a count of ten or more. The chain employs TRBV12-3 or TRBV12-4 and TRBJ1-1; TRBD1 aligns across 8 bases. The CDR3 is made up of 13 amino acids. V dropped 11 bases and J dropped 3; count of bases not matched to a gene: 8. CDR3 protein: CAATGQEDTEAFF. The CDR3 nucleotides read TGTGCCGCCACGGGACAGGAAGACACTGAAGCTTTCTTT.

The chain links TRBV7-2 to TRBJ1-2; 7 nucleotides agree with TRBD1. The CDR3 has 15 residues. The V gene end was trimmed by 6 bases and the J gene end by 5 bases; junction bases not matched to a gene: 12. Germline CDR1 reads SGHTA; CDR2 reads FQGNSA. The CDR3 DNA follows: TGTGCCAGCAGTTCTGCAACAGGGACAGAATATGGCTACACCTTC. Its translation: CASSSATGTEYGYTF.

Many counts were recorded for this clonotype. This chain links TRBV2 with TRBJ2-5, with 8 bases lining up with TRBD2. V was clipped by 8 bases and J by 0 bases; unmatched bases: 8. The CDR3 is 15 amino acids. Germline V gene data show CDR1 as SNHLY and CDR2 as FYNNEI. CDR3 amino acids: CASYSIGGDQETQYF. The DNA for the CDR3 is TGTGCCAGCTACTCCATCGGGGGGGACCAAGAGACCCAGTACTTC.

This clonotype was counted many times. The chain recombines TRBV5-1 with TRBJ2-7; 15 nucleotides line up with TRBD2. V lost 3 bases and J lost 7; bases outside the gene matches: 8. Germline V CDR1 and CDR2: SGHRS, YFSETQ. The length of the CDR3 is 16 residues. The CDR3 loop is CASSSGLAGGFGEQYF. CDR3 in DNA: TGCGCCAGCAGCTCCGGACTAGCGGGGGGGTTTGGGGAGCAGTACTTC.

This clonotype was observed at least ten times. The rearrangement uses TRBV20-1 and TRBJ1-1, with 7 bases matching TRBD1. V lost 6 bases, J lost 11 bases, and 21 bases stayed unmatched. This CDR3 is 15 amino acids long. Germline loops: CDR1 DFQATT, CDR2 SNEGSKA (reference sequence). The CDR3 is CSAGQATRSPVQAFF. The CDR3 DNA reads TGCAGTGCCGGACAGGCCACCCGGTCTCCCGTCCAGGCTTTCTTT.

This sequence joins TRBV18 and TRBJ1-2; no definite D call. With 3 bases removed from V and 2 bases from J, the gap between germline ends came to 16 bases. Germline CDR1 is KGHSH and CDR2 is LQKENI. CDR3 length equals 16 residues. CDR3 sequence: CASSPSLRALNYGYTF. As DNA, the CDR3 is TGTGCCAGCTCACCCTCCCTACGTGCATTGAACTATGGCTACACCTTC. The full variable domain, rest sourced from reference TRBV18 and TRBJ1-2, is NAGVMQNPRHLVRRRGQEARLRCSPMKGHSHVYWYRQLPEEGLKFMVYLQKENIIDESGMPKERFSAEFPKEGPSILRIQQVVRGDSAAYFCASSPSLRALNYGYTFGSGTRLTVV.

In its sample, this clonotype was seen many times. The chain carries TRBV29-1 and TRBJ1-2; D unclear. This CDR3 comprises 13 residues. Germline CDR1 SQVTM, CDR2 ANQGSEA. Trimming removed 4 bases from V and 4 bases from J, with 13 bases in between. The CDR3 here is CSVGVGAPYGYTF. In DNA form, the CDR3 reads TGCAGCGTTGGAGTGGGTGCGCCCTATGGCTACACCTTC.

The rearrangement uses TRBV6-1 and TRBJ2-5; 7 bases match TRBD1. The CDR3 is made up of 13 amino acids. Looked up from germline, CDR1 is MNHNS and CDR2 is SASEGT. The J segment lost 5 bases and the V segment lost 5 bases, leaving 5 bases of the junction unmatched. The CDR3 region is CASSRDSRETQYF. CDR3 bases: TGTGCCAGCAGTCGGGACAGTAGGGAGACCCAGTACTTC.

This clonotype has a count of ten or more. The chain carries TRBV20-1 and TRBJ1-6, with D possibly TRBD1 on 5 matching bases. This CDR3 spans 16 amino acids. V was trimmed by 0 bases and J by 5 bases, leaving 14 bases between them. Germline CDR1 reads DFQATT; CDR2 reads SNEGSKA (reference sequence). The CDR3 is CSARDGGKVDNSPLHF. CDR3 nucleotide sequence: TGCAGTGCTAGAGATGGGGGTAAGGTGGATAATTCACCCCTCCACTTT.

The chain joins TRBV7-9 to TRBJ2-2; D remains unclear. The CDR3 is 14 residues long. With 6 bases removed from V and 1 base from J, the gap between germline ends came to 9 bases. Germline loops: CDR1 SEHNR, CDR2 FQNEAQ (reference sequence). The CDR3 DNA reads as TGTGCCAGCAGGAACGCGGTGAACACCGGGGAGCTGTTTTTT. The encoded protein is CASRNAVNTGELFF. The complete variable domain, with remaining parts taken from reference TRBV7-9 and TRBJ2-2, reads DTGVSQNPRHKITKRGQNVTFRCDPISEHNRLYWYRQTLGQGPEFLTYFQNEAQLEKSRLLSDRFSAERPKGSFSTLEIQRTEQGDSAMYLCASRNAVNTGELFFGEGSRLTVL.

The chain links TRBV6-1 to TRBJ1-1; D may be TRBD1 (6 bases). Trimming pared 6 bases from V and 2 bases from J, leaving 13 bases between. This CDR3 region has 14 residues. Germline CDR1 and CDR2: MNHNS and SASEGT. Here the CDR3 reads CASRKTGFNTEAFF. The CDR3 DNA is TGTGCCAGCAGGAAGACAGGATTTAACACTGAAGCTTTCTTT.

The sample holds many counts of this clonotype. The chain links TRBV2 to TRBJ1-6, with D perhaps matching TRBD1 (6 bases). V lost 6 bases, J lost 7 bases, and 10 bases lay in between. The CDR3 is 13 amino acids. Germline loops: CDR1 SNHLY, CDR2 FYNNEI. The CDR3 DNA follows: TGTGCCAGCAGGGGGGCGCCCAATTCACCCCTCCACTTT. Its protein is CASRGAPNSPLHF.